A selection of T cell receptor beta chains follows, all from one sample in a study. Using its own MiXCR run on the RT-PCR reads, TCRdb lists one record per CDR3 protein. The sample lists about 700,000 distinct CDR3 sequences, 13% to 15% occurring once. Sequencing was carried out using memory CD4+ T cells from blood. The receptors shown here come from a female donor in good health, serving as a healthy control. CDR3s include the opening cysteine and the closing phenylalanine or tryptophan. D genes are given only for firm matches. Some rows have no size entry. The others give once, few or many, or a class for an expanded clone.

V	length	J	size	D	DNA	CDR3
TRBV7-2	17	TRBJ2-3	few	TRBD1	TGTGCCAGCAGCCCATCGACAGGGGTTGTTGGCACAGATACGCAGTATTTT	CASSPSTGVVGTDTQYF
TRBV20-1	15	TRBJ2-1	NA	NA	TGCAGTGCTCCCGAGGGGAGATCCTCCTACAATGAGCAGTTCTTC	CSAPEGRSSYNEQFF
TRBV7-8	14	TRBJ1-2	NA	NA	TGTGCCAGCAGCTCGGCGGGCAGCCCGAGGGGCTACACCTTC	CASSSAGSPRGYTF
TRBV28	13	TRBJ1-1	NA	NA	TGTGCCAGCAAGACTCGACCGGGCACTGAAGCTTTCTTT	CASKTRPGTEAFF
TRBV6-6	14	TRBJ2-1	once	NA	TGTGCCAGCATCGCTTCTGCCTCCTACAATGAGCAGTTCTTC	CASIASASYNEQFF
TRBV2	11	TRBJ1-2	NA	NA	TGTGCCAGCACGGGACACGATGGCTACACCTTC	CASTGHDGYTF
TRBV7-9	15	TRBJ1-1	NA	NA	TGTGCCAGCAGCATTTCGGGACGGCAGAACACTGAAGCTTTCTTT	CASSISGRQNTEAFF
TRBV10-3	16	TRBJ2-3	many	NA	TGTGCCATCAGTCCGGGGACGGGGAATTCGGGAGATACGCAGTATTTT	CAISPGTGNSGDTQYF
TRBV20-1	18	TRBJ2-3	NA	TRBD2	TGCAGTGCTAGGGATGCGACTAGCGGGGGGGCCGGGACAGATACGCAGTATTTT	CSARDATSGGAGTDTQYF
TRBV5-1	15	TRBJ2-7	NA	NA	TGCGCCAGCAGCTTGGGGGCTCAAGGGGGGTTCGAGCAGTACTTC	CASSLGAQGGFEQYF
TRBV27	15	TRBJ1-4	few	NA	TGTGCCAGCAGTTTAGTTCGGCCAGGGCAGGAAAAACTGTTTTTT	CASSLVRPGQEKLFF
TRBV5-1	13	TRBJ1-1	NA	NA	TGCGCCAGCAGCTTAGGCGCGGACGCGCAGGCTTTCTTT	CASSLGADAQAFF
TRBV6-2/TRBV6-3	14	TRBJ2-7	NA	NA	TGTGCCAGCAGCAGTACCCTCAGGGTCTACGAGCAGTACTTC	CASSSTLRVYEQYF
TRBV20-1	13	TRBJ2-7	few	NA	TGCAGTGCCCCCTCATCGACTGGAAACGAGCAGTACTTC	CSAPSSTGNEQYF
TRBV5-1	13	TRBJ2-2	NA	TRBD1	TGCGCCAGCAGCGGACAGGACACCGGGGAGCTGTTTTTT	CASSGQDTGELFF
TRBV28	12	TRBJ2-1	few	NA	TGTGCCAGCTTTGGAGCCTACAATGAGCAGTTCTTC	CASFGAYNEQFF
TRBV12-3/TRBV12-4	15	TRBJ1-6	few	TRBD1	TGTGCCAGCAGTTCACACACAGGGGGGAATTCACCCCTCCACTTT	CASSSHTGGNSPLHF
TRBV7-2	13	TRBJ2-7	NA	NA	TGTGCCAGCAGCTTTGACAGGCTCTACAAGCAGTACTTC	CASSFDRLYKQYF
TRBV5-6	15	TRBJ2-2	NA	TRBD2	TGTGCCAGCAGCGGAACTAGCGTTCTTACCAGGGAGCTGTTTTTT	CASSGTSVLTRELFF
TRBV12-3/TRBV12-4	15	TRBJ1-1	NA	TRBD1	TGTGCCAGCCGGCCCCCAGGGACAGGGGGCTCAAAAGCTTTCTTT	CASRPPGTGGSKAFF
TRBV20-1	12	TRBJ1-2	many	TRBD1	TGCAGTGCCGCCGGGACAGGGCTTGGCTACACCTTC	CSAAGTGLGYTF
TRBV18	16	TRBJ2-5	NA	TRBD2	TGTGCCAGCTCACCTTTAGCGGGAGGGTTCTCAGAGACCCAGTACTTC	CASSPLAGGFSETQYF
TRBV5-1	16	TRBJ2-1	few	TRBD2	TGCGCCAGCAGCCTCCTTCCGGGACTAGAATACAATGAGCAGTTCTTC	CASSLLPGLEYNEQFF
TRBV20-1	16	TRBJ2-3	NA	TRBD2	TGCAGTGCTAGGGGACGGGCTAGCGGGGTTCAAGATACGCAGTATTTT	CSARGRASGVQDTQYF
TRBV28	16	TRBJ1-4	NA	NA	TGTGCCAGCAGTACCCCGCCGGCTCGTGGTAATGAAAAACTGTTTTTT	CASSTPPARGNEKLFF
TRBV15	14	TRBJ1-2	NA	NA	TGTGCCACCGGGATCCCTGGGACTCTCTATGGCTACACCTTC	CATGIPGTLYGYTF
TRBV5-1	14	TRBJ2-2	NA	NA	TGCGCCAGCAGCTTGAGTACAGTCACCGGGGAGCTGTTTTTT	CASSLSTVTGELFF
TRBV18	13	TRBJ1-2	once	NA	TGTGCCAGCTCACCGACGGACAACCGGGGCTACACCTTC	CASSPTDNRGYTF
TRBV7-2	16	TRBJ2-2	NA	TRBD2	TGTGTCAGCAGCTTAGTTAGCGGGAGGGCCGCCGGGGAGCTGTTTTTT	CVSSLVSGRAAGELFF
TRBV6-1	14	TRBJ2-7	NA	TRBD2	TGTGCCAGCAGAGCACTAGCGACCACCTACGAGCAGTACTTC	CASRALATTYEQYF
TRBV27	13	TRBJ1-1	NA	NA	TGTGCCAGCAGTTCCGAGGTAGGGACTGAAGCTTTCTTT	CASSSEVGTEAFF
TRBV9	14	TRBJ2-5	many	TRBD2	TGTGCCAGCAGCGCTAGCGGACACCAAGAGACCCAGTACTTC	CASSASGHQETQYF
TRBV6-1	19	TRBJ1-1	once	TRBD1	TGTGCCAGCGCCGAGACTACAACAGGGGGTTCCACATGGCGGACTGAAGCTTTCTTT	CASAETTTGGSTWRTEAFF
TRBV5-1	13	TRBJ2-7	NA	NA	TGCGCCAGCAGCCAGGACAGCTCCTACGAGCAGTACTTC	CASSQDSSYEQYF
TRBV6-1	14	TRBJ1-2	NA	NA	TGTGCCAGCAGGGGGGGCCGTGAACCTTATGGCTACACCTTC	CASRGGREPYGYTF
TRBV7-9	14	TRBJ2-7	NA	NA	TGTGCCAGCAGCTCCGGGACTCTCCTCTACGAGCAGTACTTC	CASSSGTLLYEQYF
TRBV12-3/TRBV12-4	15	TRBJ1-5	many	NA	TGTGCCAGCAGTTTGAATCCAGGCGACAATCAGCCCCAGCATTTT	CASSLNPGDNQPQHF
TRBV6-2/TRBV6-3	12	TRBJ1-5	few	NA	TGTGCCAGCAACTTCGCCGATCAGCCCCAGCATTTT	CASNFADQPQHF
TRBV7-2	12	TRBJ2-3	many	NA	TGTGCCAGCAGCCCTCGCACAGATACGCAGTATTTT	CASSPRTDTQYF
TRBV24-1	15	TRBJ1-2	NA	NA	TGTGCCACCAGTGACCCCATAAGCCCGGCCTTTGGCTACACCTTC	CATSDPISPAFGYTF
TRBV9	12	TRBJ1-2	many	NA	TGTGCCAGCAGCCTACCGGACAGTGGCTACACCTTC	CASSLPDSGYTF
TRBV24-1	17	TRBJ2-2	NA	TRBD1	TGTGCCACCAGTCACCTAAGGACAGGGCCGAACACCGGGGAGCTGTTTTTT	CATSHLRTGPNTGELFF
TRBV5-6	15	TRBJ1-1	many	TRBD1	TGTGCCAGCAGCTTGGTCAGGACAGGGAGCACTGAAGCTTTCTTT	CASSLVRTGSTEAFF
TRBV25-1	16	TRBJ1-2	NA	NA	TGTGCCAGCAATAAAGGTGGGGCCGTCGAGATCTATGGCTACACCTTC	CASNKGGAVEIYGYTF
TRBV20-1	15	TRBJ2-3	NA	NA	TGCAGTGCTAGATCCTGGACCTCTTACACAGATACGCAGTATTTT	CSARSWTSYTDTQYF
TRBV7-2	15	TRBJ1-2	few	TRBD1	TGTGCCAGCAGCTTAGGAACAGGGGGCCTGGGAGGCTACACCTTC	CASSLGTGGLGGYTF
TRBV20-1	14	TRBJ2-5	many	TRBD2	TGCAGTGCTCCGGGACTAGCGGGAGTAGAGACCCAGTACTTC	CSAPGLAGVETQYF